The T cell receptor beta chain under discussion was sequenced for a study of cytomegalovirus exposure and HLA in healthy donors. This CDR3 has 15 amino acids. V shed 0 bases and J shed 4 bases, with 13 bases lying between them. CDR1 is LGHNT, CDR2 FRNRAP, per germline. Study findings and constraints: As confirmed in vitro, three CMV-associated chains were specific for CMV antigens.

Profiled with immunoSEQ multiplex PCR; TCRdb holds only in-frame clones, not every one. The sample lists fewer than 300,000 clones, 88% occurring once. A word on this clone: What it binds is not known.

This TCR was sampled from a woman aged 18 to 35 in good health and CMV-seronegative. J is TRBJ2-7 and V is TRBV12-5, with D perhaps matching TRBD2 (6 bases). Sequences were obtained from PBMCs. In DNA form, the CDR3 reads TGTGCTAGTGGTTTGGTTGGGACTCTACCTTACGAGCAGTACTTC. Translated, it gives CASGLVGTLPYEQYF.